This T cell receptor (beta chain) was recorded in a study of blood T cell repertoires in COVID-19. Original analysis: Reference gene primers were amplified, and this amplification served to estimate nucleated cell counts. Method: immunoSEQ multiplex PCR; TCRdb's copy keeps in-frame clones and lacks some. The D gene and trimming were derived from the DNA, and the V and J assignments and clone size from that table. The sample records around 56,000 clones, 89% being singletons. Trimming removed 1 base at V and 3 bases at J, with 14 bases between. The CDR3 has 16 amino acids. Per the germline V gene, CDR1 is MGHRA and CDR2 is YSYEKL.

This clonotype was obtained from a human donor in a cohort sampled during active COVID-19. V and J are TRBV4-1 and TRBJ2-3; TRBD1 might be the D (5 bases). Sequences were obtained from peripheral blood. CDR3 sequence (DNA): TGCGCCAGCAGCCAAGTTGGACAACACTTGACAGATACGCAGTATTTT. Translated: CASSQVGQHLTDTQYF.